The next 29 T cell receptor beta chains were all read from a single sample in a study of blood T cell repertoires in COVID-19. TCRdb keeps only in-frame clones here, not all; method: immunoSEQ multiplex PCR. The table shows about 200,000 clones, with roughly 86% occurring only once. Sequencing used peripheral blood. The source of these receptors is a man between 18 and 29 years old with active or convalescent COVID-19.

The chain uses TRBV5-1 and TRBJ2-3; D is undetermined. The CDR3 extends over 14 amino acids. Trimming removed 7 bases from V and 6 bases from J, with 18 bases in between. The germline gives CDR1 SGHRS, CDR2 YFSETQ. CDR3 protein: CASRPAGQSDTQYF. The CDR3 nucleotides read TGCGCCAGCCGGCCGGCAGGCCAGTCTGATACGCAGTATTTT.

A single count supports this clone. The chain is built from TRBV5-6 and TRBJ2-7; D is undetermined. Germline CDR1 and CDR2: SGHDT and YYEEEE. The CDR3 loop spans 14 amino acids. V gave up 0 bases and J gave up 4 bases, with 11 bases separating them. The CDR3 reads CASSLGRLDYEQYF. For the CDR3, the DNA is TGTGCCAGCAGCTTGGGCAGGTTAGATTACGAGCAGTACTTC.

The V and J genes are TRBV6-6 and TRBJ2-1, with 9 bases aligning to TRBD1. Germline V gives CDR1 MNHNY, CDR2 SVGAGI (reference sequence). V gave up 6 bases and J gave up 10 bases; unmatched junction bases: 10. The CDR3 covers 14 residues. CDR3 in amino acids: CASSTGQGTGEQFF. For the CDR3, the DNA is TGTGCCAGCAGCACCGGACAGGGGACGGGGGAGCAGTTCTTC.

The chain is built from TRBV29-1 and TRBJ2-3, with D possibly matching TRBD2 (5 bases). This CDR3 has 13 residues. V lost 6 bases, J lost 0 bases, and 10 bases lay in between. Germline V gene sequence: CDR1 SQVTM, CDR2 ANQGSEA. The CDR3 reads CSVVGGSTDTQYF. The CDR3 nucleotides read TGCAGCGTCGTTGGCGGGAGCACAGATACGCAGTATTTT.

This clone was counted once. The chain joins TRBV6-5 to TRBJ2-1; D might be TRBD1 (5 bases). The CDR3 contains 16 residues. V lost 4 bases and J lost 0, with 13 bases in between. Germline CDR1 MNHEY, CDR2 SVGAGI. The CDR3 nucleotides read TGTGCCAGCAGTTCCCCCCAGGGAAGCTCCTACAATGAGCAGTTCTTC. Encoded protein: CASSSPQGSSYNEQFF.

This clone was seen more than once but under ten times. CDR3 loop: CASSLTGSTEAFF. In nucleotides, the CDR3 is TGCGCCAGCAGCTTGACAGGGAGCACTGAAGCTTTCTTT. This chain joins TRBV5-1 and TRBJ1-1; maybe TRBD1 (6 bases). V lost 1 base, J lost 4 bases, and 8 bases lay in between. Germline CDR1 reads SGHRS; CDR2 reads YFSETQ. The CDR3 is 13 residues long. The full variable domain, in which reference TRBV5-1 and TRBJ1-1 provide the parts outside the CDR3, is KAGVTQTPRYLIKTRGQQVTLSCSPISGHRSVSWYQQTPGQGLQFLFEYFSETQRNKGNFPGRFSGRQFSNSRSEMNVSTLELGDSALYLCASSLTGSTEAFFGQGTRLTVV.

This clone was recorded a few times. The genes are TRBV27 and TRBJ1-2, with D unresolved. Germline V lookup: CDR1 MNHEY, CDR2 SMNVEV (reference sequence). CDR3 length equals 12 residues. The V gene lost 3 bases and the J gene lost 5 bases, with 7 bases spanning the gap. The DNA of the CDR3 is TGTGCCAGCAGTTTCGAGAGGTATGGCTACACCTTC. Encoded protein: CASSFERYGYTF.

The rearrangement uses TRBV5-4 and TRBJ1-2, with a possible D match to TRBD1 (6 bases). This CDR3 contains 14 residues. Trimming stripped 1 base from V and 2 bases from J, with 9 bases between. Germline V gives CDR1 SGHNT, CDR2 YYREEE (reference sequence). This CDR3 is CASSLLTGNYGYTF. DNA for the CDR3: TGTGCCAGCAGCTTGTTGACAGGAAACTATGGCTACACCTTC.

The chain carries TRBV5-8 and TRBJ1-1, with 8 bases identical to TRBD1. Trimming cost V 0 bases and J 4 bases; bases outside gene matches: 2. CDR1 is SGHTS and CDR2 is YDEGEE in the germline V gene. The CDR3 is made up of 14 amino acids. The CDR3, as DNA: TGTGCCAGCAGCTTGGACAGGGGGTCCACTGAAGCTTTCTTT. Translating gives CASSLDRGSTEAFF.

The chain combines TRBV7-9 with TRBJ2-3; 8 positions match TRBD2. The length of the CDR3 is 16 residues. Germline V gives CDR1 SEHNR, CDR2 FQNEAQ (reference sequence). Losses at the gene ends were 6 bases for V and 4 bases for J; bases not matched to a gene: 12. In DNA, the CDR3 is TGTGCCAGCAGACCCTGGAGCGGGGGCACTGCAGATACGCAGTATTTT. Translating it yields CASRPWSGGTADTQYF.

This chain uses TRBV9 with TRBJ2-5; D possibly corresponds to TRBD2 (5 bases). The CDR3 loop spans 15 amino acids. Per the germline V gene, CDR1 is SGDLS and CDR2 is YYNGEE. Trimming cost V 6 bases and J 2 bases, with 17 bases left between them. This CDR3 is CASTPRGESQETQYF. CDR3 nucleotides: TGTGCCAGCACCCCCCGGGGAGAGTCACAAGAGACCCAGTACTTC. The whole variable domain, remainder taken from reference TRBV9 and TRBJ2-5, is DSGVTQTPKHLITATGQRVTLRCSPRSGDLSVYWYQQSLDQGLQFLIQYYNGEERAKGNILERFSAQQFPDLHSELNLSSLELGDSALYFCASTPRGESQETQYFGPGTRLLVL.

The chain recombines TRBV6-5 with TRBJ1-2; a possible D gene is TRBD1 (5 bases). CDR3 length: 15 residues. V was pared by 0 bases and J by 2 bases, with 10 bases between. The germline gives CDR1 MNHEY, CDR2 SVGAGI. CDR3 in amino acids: CASSYSWQGNYGYTF. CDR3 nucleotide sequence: TGTGCCAGCAGTTACTCATGGCAGGGAAACTATGGCTACACCTTC.

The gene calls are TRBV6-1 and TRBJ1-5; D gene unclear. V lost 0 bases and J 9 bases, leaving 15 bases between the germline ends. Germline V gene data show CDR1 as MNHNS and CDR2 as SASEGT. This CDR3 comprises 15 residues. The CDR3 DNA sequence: TGTGCCAGCAGTGAAGCGATGGAGTCTGGAGGGCCCCAGCATTTT. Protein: CASSEAMESGGPQHF.

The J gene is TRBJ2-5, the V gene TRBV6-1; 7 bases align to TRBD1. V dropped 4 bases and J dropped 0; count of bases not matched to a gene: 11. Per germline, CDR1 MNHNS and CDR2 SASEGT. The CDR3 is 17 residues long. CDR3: CASSGGPGTAYQETQYF. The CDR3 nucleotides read TGTGCCAGCAGTGGGGGCCCCGGGACAGCGTACCAAGAGACCCAGTACTTC.

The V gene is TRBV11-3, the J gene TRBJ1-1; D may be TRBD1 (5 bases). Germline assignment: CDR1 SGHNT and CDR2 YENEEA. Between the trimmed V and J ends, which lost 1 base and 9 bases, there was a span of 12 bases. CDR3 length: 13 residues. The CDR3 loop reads CASSLGAGTQAFF. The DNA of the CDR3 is TGTGCCAGCAGCTTAGGGGCAGGGACTCAAGCTTTCTTT.

In nucleotides, the CDR3 is TGCGCCAGCAGCTTGAACCCGACAGGATCAGTCAATTCACCCCTCCACTTT. Its translation is CASSLNPTGSVNSPLHF. V and J are TRBV5-1 and TRBJ1-6; D is possibly TRBD1 (6 bases). Trimming cost V 1 base and J 7 bases, with 18 bases left between them. The CDR3 length is 17 residues. CDR1 and CDR2 (germline): SGHRS, YFSETQ.

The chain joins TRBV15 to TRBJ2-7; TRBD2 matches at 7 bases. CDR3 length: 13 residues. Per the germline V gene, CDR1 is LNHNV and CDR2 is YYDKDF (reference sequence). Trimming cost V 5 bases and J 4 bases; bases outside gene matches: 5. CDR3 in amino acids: CATSDVGGYEQYF. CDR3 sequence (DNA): TGTGCCACCAGCGACGTCGGGGGGTACGAGCAGTACTTC.

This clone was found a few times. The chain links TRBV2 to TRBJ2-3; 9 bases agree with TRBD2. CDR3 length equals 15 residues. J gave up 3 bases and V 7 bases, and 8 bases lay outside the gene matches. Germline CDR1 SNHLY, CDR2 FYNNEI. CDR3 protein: CASTRLAGATDTQYF. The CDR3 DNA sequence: TGTGCCAGCACCCGATTAGCGGGAGCTACAGATACGCAGTATTTT.

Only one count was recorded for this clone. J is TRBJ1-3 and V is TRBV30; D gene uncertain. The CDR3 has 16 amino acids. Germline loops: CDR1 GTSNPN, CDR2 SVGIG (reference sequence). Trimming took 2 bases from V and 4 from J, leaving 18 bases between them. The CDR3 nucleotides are TGTGCCTGGAGTACAAAGGGCACGGCGGGAGGAAACACCATATATTTT. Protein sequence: CAWSTKGTAGGNTIYF.

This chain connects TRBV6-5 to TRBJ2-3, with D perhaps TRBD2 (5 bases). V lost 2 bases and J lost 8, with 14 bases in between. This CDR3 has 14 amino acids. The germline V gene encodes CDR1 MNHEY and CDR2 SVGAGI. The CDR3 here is CASSYGRVPGTQYF. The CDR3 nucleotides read TGTGCCAGCAGTTACGGGAGAGTCCCCGGTACGCAGTATTTT.

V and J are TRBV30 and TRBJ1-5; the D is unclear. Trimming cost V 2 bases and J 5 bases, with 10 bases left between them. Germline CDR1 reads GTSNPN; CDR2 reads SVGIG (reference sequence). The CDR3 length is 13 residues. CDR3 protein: CAWSITNYQPQHF. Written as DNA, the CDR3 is TGTGCCTGGAGTATTACCAACTATCAGCCCCAGCATTTT.

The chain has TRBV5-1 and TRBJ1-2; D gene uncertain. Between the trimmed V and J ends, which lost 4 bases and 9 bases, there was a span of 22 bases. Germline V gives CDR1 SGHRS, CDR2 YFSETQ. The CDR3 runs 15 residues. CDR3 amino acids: CASSVDYSTIGRYTF. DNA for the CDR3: TGCGCCAGCAGCGTAGACTATTCGACAATAGGACGCTACACCTTC.

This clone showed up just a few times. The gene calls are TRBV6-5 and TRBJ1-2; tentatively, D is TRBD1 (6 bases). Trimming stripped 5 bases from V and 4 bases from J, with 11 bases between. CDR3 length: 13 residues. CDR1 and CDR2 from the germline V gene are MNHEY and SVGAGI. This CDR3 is CASSNRVVYGYTF. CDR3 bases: TGTGCCAGCAGTAACAGGGTTGTCTATGGCTACACCTTC.

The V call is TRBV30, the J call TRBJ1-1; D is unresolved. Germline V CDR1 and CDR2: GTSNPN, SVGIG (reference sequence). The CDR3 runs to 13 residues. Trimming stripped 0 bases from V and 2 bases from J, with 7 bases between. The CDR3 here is CAWSVILNTEAFF. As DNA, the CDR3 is TGTGCCTGGAGTGTCATACTAAACACTGAAGCTTTCTTT.

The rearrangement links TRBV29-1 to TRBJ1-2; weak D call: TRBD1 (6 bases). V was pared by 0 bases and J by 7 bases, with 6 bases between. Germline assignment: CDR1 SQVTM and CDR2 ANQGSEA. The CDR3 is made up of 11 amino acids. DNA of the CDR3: TGCAGCGTTGAAGAACAGGGTGGCTACACCTTC. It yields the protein CSVEEQGGYTF. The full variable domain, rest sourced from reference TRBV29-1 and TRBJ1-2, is SAVISQKPSRDICQRGTSLTIQCQVDSQVTMMFWYRQQPGQSLTLIATANQGSEATYESGFVIDKFPISRPNLTFSTLTVSNMSPEDSSIYLCSVEEQGGYTFGSGTRLTVV.

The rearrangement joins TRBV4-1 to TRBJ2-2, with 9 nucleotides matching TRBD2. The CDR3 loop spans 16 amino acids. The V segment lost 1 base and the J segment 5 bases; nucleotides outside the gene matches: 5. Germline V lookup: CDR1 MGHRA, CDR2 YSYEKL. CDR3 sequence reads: CASSQGTSAGTGELFF. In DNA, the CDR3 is TGCGCCAGCAGCCAAGGGACTAGCGCGGGGACCGGGGAGCTGTTTTTT.

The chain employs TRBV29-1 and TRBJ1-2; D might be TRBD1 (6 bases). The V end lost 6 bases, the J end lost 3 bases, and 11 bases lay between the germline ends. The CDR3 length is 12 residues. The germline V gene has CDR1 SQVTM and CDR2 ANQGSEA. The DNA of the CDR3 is TGCAGCGTCCTGGACAGTTACTATGGCTACACCTTC. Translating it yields CSVLDSYYGYTF.

The CDR3 region is CASSPTYGGYGYTF. The CDR3 DNA reads TGTGCCAGCAGTCCAACCTACGGTGGTTATGGCTACACCTTC. The gene calls are TRBV6-5 and TRBJ1-2; D unresolved. The CDR3 has 14 amino acids. CDR1 and CDR2 from the germline V gene are MNHEY and SVGAGI. V lost 5 bases and J 5 bases, leaving 15 bases between the germline ends.

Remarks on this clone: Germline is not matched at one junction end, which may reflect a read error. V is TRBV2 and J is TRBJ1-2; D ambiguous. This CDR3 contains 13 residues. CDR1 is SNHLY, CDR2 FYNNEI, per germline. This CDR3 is CASSEERVGGYTF. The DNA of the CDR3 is TGTGCCAGCAGCGAAGAGCGGGTGGGTGGCTACACCTTC.